Listed below are T cell receptor beta chains from one sample, sequenced in a study of PD-1 blockade in classical Hodgkin lymphoma. Produced via immunoSEQ multiplex PCR; TCRdb's table is partial and in-frame only. This sample has approximately 27,000 clones, with roughly 70% found just once. The sequenced sample was peripheral blood mononuclear cells (PBMCs), obtained before the second cycle of nivolumab. The receptors originated from a human donor with classical Hodgkin lymphoma. Each CDR3 is given with its conserved first and last residue.

V	J	CDR3
TRBV5-5	TRBJ1-5	CASSLGHHSNQPQHF
TRBV19	TRBJ2-7	CASSVLASGYEQYF
TRBV4-1	TRBJ1-6	CASSQAPGTGLNSPLHF
TRBV7-2	TRBJ2-2	CASNYRGGGTGELFF
TRBV2	TRBJ2-1	CASRPARGGDNEQFF
TRBV14	TRBJ2-6	CASSQGLLGVGANVLTF
TRBV5-4	TRBJ2-1	CASSPSNPGNEQFF
TRBV29-1	TRBJ1-2	CSVPRQGGWGYGYTF
TRBV5-6	TRBJ2-7	CASSTGTGWMREQYF
TRBV27	TRBJ2-2	CASSLPLSGSIGELFF
TRBV11-2	TRBJ2-2	CANSRYTGELFF
TRBV5-3	TRBJ2-1	CARSPRTSGDNEQFF
TRBV10-3	TRBJ1-6	CAISEQGAGNSPLHF
TRBV6-1	TRBJ1-2	CASSEYRGPYGYTF
TRBV5-3	TRBJ1-2	CARSFTTLRVHRGKNYGYTF
TRBV7-2	TRBJ2-2	CASRMPNTGELFF
TRBV28	TRBJ2-7	CASRRASYEQYF
TRBV6-6	TRBJ2-7	CASSPPGQGNYEQYF
TRBV27	TRBJ1-6	CASSFGQPLLSPLHF
TRBV27	TRBJ1-2	CASSKGQGGNYGYTF
TRBV5-5	TRBJ2-5	CASSLGPLAGETQYF
TRBV5-4	TRBJ2-1	CASSLERGPNEQFF
TRBV7-6	TRBJ2-3	CASSLGSFISTDTQYF
TRBV20-1	TRBJ2-7	CSASRGEQYF
TRBV19	TRBJ1-3	CASSLLTGISGNTIYF
TRBV4-1	TRBJ2-1	CASSQDRTGSNEQFF
TRBV5-1	TRBJ2-3	CASSFGVGIFTDTQYF
TRBV6-5	TRBJ2-3	CASSRGGESTDTQYF
TRBV19	TRBJ2-2	CASSIRGQGIWTGELFF
TRBV29-1	TRBJ2-5	CSTKSNSGTVKETQYF
TRBV19	TRBJ1-6	CASSYLPVGSPLHF
TRBV5-4	TRBJ1-2	CASSPTQGNYGYTF
TRBV6-5	TRBJ2-7	CASSYRAGSYEQYF
TRBV7-2	TRBJ2-7	CASSLDPSGKQYF
TRBV18	TRBJ1-1	CASSNSTSEAFF
TRBV19	TRBJ1-1	CASSIPGRMNTEAFF
TRBV5-1	TRBJ2-2	CASSPRLAGNTGELFF
TRBV9	TRBJ1-3	CASSPSLSGNTIYF
TRBV6-5	TRBJ2-5	CASSLGLGKETQYF
TRBV10-2	TRBJ1-1	CASSVGVEAFF
TRBV4-3	TRBJ1-5	CASSQDPVHLDSNQPQHF
TRBV5-5	TRBJ1-1	CASSLVRDTEAFF